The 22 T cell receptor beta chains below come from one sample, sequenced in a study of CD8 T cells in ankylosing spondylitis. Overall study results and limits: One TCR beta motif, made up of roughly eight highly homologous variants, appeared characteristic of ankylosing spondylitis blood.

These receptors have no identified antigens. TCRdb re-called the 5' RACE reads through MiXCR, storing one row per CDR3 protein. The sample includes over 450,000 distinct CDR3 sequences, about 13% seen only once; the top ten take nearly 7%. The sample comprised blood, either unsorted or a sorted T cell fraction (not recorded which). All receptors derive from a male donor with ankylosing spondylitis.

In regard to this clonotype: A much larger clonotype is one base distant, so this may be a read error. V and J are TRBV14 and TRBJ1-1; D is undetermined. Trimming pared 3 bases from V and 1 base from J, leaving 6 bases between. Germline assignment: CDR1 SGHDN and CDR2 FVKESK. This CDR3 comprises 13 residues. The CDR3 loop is CASSQQANTEAFF. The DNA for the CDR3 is TGTGCCAGCAGCCAGCAGGCGAACACTGAAGCTTTCTTT. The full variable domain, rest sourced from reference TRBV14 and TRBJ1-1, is EAGVTQFPSHSVIEKGQTVTLRCDPISGHDNLYWYRRVMGKEIKFLLHFVKESKQDESGMPNNRFLAERTGGTYSTLKVQPAELEDSGVYFCASSQQANTEAFFGQGTRLTVV.

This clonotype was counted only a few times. Written as DNA, the CDR3 is TGTGCCAGCAGTTTGAAGGCGGGGGGGAACACTGAAGCTTTCTTT. Encoded protein: CASSLKAGGNTEAFF. V is TRBV12-3 or TRBV12-4 and J is TRBJ1-1, with D perhaps matching TRBD1 (5 bases). Trimming cost V 3 bases and J 1 base, with 12 bases left between them. The CDR3 sequence is 15 residues long.

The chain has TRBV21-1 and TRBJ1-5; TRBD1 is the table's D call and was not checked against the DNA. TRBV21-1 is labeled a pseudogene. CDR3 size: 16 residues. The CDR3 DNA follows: TGTGCCAGCAGCACCTGGGACCCCTCGGGGGGTCAGCCCGAGCATTTT. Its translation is CASSTWDPSGGQPEHF.

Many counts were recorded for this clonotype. The CDR3 protein is CSARAVRRLDDEQFF. The CDR3 nucleotides are TGCAGTGCTAGAGCCGTACGTAGACTAGACGATGAGCAGTTCTTC. The chain joins TRBV20-1 to TRBJ2-1, with a weak D call TRBD2 (6 bases). Germline loops: CDR1 DFQATT, CDR2 SNEGSKA (reference sequence). The CDR3 totals 15 residues. The V and J ends lost 1 base and 8 bases respectively, with 18 bases between them.

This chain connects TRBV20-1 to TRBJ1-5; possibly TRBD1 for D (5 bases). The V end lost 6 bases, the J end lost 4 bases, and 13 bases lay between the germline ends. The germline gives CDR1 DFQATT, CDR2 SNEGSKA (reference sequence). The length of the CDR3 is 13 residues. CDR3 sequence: CSAETAKNQPQHF. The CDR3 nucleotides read TGCAGTGCCGAGACAGCCAAAAATCAGCCCCAGCATTTT.

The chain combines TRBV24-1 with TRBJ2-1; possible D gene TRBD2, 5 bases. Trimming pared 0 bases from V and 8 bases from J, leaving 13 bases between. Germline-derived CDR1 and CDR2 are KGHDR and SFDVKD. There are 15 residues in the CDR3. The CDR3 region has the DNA TGTGCCACCAGTGATTTGAGTTCACTAGGCGATGAGCAGTTCTTC. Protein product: CATSDLSSLGDEQFF.

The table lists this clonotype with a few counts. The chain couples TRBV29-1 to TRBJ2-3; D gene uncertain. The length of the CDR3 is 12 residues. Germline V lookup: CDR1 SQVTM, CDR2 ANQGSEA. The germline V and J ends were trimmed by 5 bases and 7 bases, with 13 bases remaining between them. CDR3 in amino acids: CSVKPHVNTQYF. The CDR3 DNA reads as TGCAGCGTTAAGCCCCATGTGAATACGCAGTATTTT.

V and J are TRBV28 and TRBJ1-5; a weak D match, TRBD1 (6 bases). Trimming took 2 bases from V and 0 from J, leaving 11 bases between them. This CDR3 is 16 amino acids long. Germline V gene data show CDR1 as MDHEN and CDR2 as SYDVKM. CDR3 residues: CASSLGQLYSNQPQHF. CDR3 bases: TGTGCCAGCAGTTTAGGACAGCTCTATAGCAATCAGCCCCAGCATTTT.

The DNA of the CDR3 is TGCAGTGCCAAGGACAGGACCGTCCACAATGAGCAGTTCTTC. Translating it yields CSAKDRTVHNEQFF. The chain carries TRBV20-1 and TRBJ2-1; 7 bases line up with TRBD1. Unmatched junction bases numbered 10, after V lost 6 bases and J lost 5 bases. The V gene's germline CDR1 is DFQATT and CDR2 SNEGSKA (reference sequence). This CDR3 is built from 14 residues.

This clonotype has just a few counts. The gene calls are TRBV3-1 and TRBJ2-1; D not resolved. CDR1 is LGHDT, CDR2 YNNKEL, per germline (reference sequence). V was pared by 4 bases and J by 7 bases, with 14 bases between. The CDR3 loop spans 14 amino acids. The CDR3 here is CASSPPLRSNEQFF. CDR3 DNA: TGTGCCAGCAGCCCGCCTCTCCGGTCTAATGAGCAGTTCTTC.

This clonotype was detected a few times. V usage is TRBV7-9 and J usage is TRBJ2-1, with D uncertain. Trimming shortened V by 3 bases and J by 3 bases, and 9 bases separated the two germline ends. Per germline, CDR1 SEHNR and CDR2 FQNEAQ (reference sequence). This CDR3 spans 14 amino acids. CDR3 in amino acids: CASSLATVYNEQFF. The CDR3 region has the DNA TGTGCCAGCAGCTTGGCGACCGTCTACAATGAGCAGTTCTTC.

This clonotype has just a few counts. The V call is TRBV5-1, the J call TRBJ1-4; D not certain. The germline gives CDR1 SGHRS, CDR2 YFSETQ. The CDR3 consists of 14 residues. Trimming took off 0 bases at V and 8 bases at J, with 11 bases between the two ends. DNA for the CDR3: TGCGCCAGCAGCTTGGAAGGCGATGGCGAAAAACTGTTTTTT. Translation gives CASSLEGDGEKLFF.

CDR3 loop: CSARGALGNTGELFF. The CDR3 nucleotides are TGCAGTGCTAGAGGGGCCCTGGGGAACACCGGGGAGCTGTTTTTT. The V gene is TRBV20-1, the J gene TRBJ2-2; no definite D call. The germline CDR1 and CDR2 sequences are DFQATT and SNEGSKA (reference sequence). The CDR3 loop spans 15 amino acids. V dropped 1 base and J dropped 1 base, with 10 bases sitting between them.

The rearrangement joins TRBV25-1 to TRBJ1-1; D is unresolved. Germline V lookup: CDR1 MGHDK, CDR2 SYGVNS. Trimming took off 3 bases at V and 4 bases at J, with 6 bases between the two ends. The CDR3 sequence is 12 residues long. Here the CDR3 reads CASSDRLTEAFF. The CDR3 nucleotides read TGTGCCAGCAGTGACAGGCTCACTGAAGCTTTCTTT. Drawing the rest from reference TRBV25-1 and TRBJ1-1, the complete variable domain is EADIYQTPRYLVIGTGKKITLECSQTMGHDKMYWYQQDPGMELHLIHYSYGVNSTEKGDLSSESTVSRIRTEHFPLTLESARPSHTSQYLCASSDRLTEAFFGQGTRLTVV.

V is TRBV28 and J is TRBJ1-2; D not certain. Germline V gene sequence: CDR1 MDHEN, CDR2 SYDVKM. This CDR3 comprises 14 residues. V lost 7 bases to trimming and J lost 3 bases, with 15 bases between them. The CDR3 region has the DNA TGTGCCAGCATTAAGGCAGAATTGGACTATGGCTACACCTTC. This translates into CASIKAELDYGYTF.

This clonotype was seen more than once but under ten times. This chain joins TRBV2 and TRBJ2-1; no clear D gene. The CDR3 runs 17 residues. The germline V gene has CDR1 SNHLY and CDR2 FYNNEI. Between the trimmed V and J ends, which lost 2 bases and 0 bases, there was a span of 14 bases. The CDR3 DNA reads TGTGCCAGCAGTGAACAGCCTAGAGGTGACTCCTACAATGAGCAGTTCTTC. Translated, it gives CASSEQPRGDSYNEQFF.

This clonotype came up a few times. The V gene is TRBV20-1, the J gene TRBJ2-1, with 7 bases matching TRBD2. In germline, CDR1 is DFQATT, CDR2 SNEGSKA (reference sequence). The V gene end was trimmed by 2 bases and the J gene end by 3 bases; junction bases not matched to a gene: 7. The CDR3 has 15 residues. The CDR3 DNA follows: TGCAGTGCTAGACACCGGGACTACAACTACAATGAGCAGTTCTTC. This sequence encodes CSARHRDYNYNEQFF.

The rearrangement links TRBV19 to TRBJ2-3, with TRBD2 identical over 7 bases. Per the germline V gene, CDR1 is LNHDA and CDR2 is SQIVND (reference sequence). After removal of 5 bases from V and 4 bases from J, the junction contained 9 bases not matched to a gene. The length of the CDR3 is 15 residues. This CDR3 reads CASSPLLADADTQYF. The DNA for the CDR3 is TGTGCCAGTAGTCCCTTGCTAGCGGACGCAGATACGCAGTATTTT.

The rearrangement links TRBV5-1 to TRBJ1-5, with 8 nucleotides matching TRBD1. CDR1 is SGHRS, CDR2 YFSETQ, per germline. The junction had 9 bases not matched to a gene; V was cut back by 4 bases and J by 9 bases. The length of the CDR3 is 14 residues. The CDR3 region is CASSQRTGQWPQHF. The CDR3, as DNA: TGCGCCAGCAGCCAACGGACAGGGCAGTGGCCCCAGCATTTT.

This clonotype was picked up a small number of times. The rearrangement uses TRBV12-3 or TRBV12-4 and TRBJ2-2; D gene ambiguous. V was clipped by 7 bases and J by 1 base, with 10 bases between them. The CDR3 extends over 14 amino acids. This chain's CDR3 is CASMGQWNTGELFF. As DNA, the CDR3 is TGTGCCAGCATGGGTCAATGGAACACCGGGGAGCTGTTTTTT.

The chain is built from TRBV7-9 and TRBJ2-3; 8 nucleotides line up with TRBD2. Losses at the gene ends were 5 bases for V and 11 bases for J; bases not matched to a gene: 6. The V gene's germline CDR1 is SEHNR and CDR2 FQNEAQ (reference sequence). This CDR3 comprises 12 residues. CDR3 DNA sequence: TGTGCCAGCAGCCCATCGGGGGGGCGGCAGTATTTT. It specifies CASSPSGGRQYF.

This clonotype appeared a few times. CDR3 DNA sequence: TGCAGTGCTCCCACAGGGGGCTGGTACGAGCAGTACTTC. This sequence encodes CSAPTGGWYEQYF. The J gene is TRBJ2-7, the V gene TRBV20-1, with 9 bases aligning to TRBD1. CDR1 is DFQATT, CDR2 SNEGSKA, per germline (reference sequence). This CDR3 is 13 amino acids long. V shed 5 bases, J shed 4 bases, and the junction held 6 bases outside the gene matches.